This TCR beta chain was observed in a study of T cells after yellow fever vaccination (dated by TCRdb to about 2019). About the investigation overall: The SMART-Seq v4 Ultra Low Input RNA kit was used to prepare libraries from fractions with low cell numbers. To follow T-cell clones before and after both primary and booster YFV17D yellow fever vaccination, bulk TCR alpha and beta repertoires underwent longitudinal sequencing. The cohort comprised two healthy male donors, one aged 18 to 29 and one aged 30 to 40 years. Bulk PBMC replicates and cell subsets were isolated from blood drawn at multiple timepoints before and after both primary and secondary immunization.

Beyond this particular receptor, the publication reports: Computational filtering was needed because FACS-sorted repertoires could contain abundant contaminating clonotypes from the bulk population. A small fraction of clonotypes appeared in both the CD4 and CD8 compartments, likely as a result of convergent recombination. After the booster, most clones that had expanded after primary vaccination were detected again (around 95% of CD4 and more than 80% of CD8), suggesting broad maintenance of memory. Because the study included only a couple of donors, the extent to which the findings can be generalized is limited. Compared with the primary T-cell response, the secondary T-cell response was weaker but faster, peaking on day 5 rather than day 15.

Many counts were recorded for this clonotype. What this receptor recognizes is not known. No much larger clonotype is one base removed from it; base qualities were not supplied. The CDR3 runs 15 residues from the cysteine to the phenylalanine. Only the CDR3 part of the read is kept: 45 bases, read in frame from the first base. V loses 5 bases, J loses 4 bases, and the germline ends lie 16 bases apart. TCR cDNA was synthesized by 5'RACE template switching, which introduced a universal primer site and unique molecular identifiers. Priming for cDNA synthesis came from both the TCR alpha and TCR beta constant segments. Libraries were amplified in two PCR steps, with sample barcodes and sequencing adapters added in the second step. Libraries were sequenced on Illumina HiSeq 2500 (2x100 bp) or NovaSeq (2x150 bp). The paper's processing steps were these. MIGEC handled demultiplexing of reads and collapsing into UMI consensus sequences, while MiXCR performed V(D)J alignment. Using edgeR on replicate PBMC samples, clonotypes were called vaccine-responding if FDR was below 0.01 and the log2 fold change was above 5 up to day 15. CD4 or CD8 identity was assigned to each bulk clonotype according to whether the clonotype was present at higher abundance in the sequenced CD4 repertoire or the sequenced CD8 repertoire. Starting from the raw public reads, TCRdb applied fastp trimming at Q25, assembled clones with MiXCR and retained in-frame beta chains. One record per CDR3 amino acid sequence lists the most common genes and DNA. The V and J calls reflect TCRdb's pipeline rather than the authors' work. This sample comprises 100,000 to 150,000 distinct CDR3 sequences, 7.4% of them detected only once. The ten largest clones take up nearly 2.5% of the sample.

This specimen's treatment or condition label, per the study, means: live attenuated yellow fever vaccine strain. PBMCs were isolated from peripheral blood using a standard Ficoll-Paque protocol. CD4 and CD8 T-cell fractions were isolated with Dynabeads CD4 and CD8 positive selection kits. TriZol was used to extract RNA from bulk PBMCs, from CD4 and CD8 fractions, and from dextramer-positive and dextramer-negative fractions. This material consisted of CD4+ T cells sorted from PBMCs, taken 10 days after the first yellow fever vaccination. The chain was built from TRBV12-3 or TRBV12-4 and TRBJ2-3, with the D gene not clear enough to name. This TCR was recovered from a man younger than 35 who received the YFV17D yellow fever vaccine. The CDR3 here reads CASSPPRSSPDTQYF. The nucleotides are TGTGCCAGCAGTCCCCCACGTTCCAGTCCAGATACGCAGTATTTT.